The 6 T cell receptor beta chains given below trace back to one sample, sequenced in a study of cytomegalovirus exposure and HLA in healthy donors. Researchers ran the PCR with 60 Vbeta and 13 Jbeta primers. The assay was immunoSEQ multiplex PCR, and TCRdb's table has in-frame clones only and misses some. The table lists fewer than 100,000 clones, roughly 79% of them singletons, with about 6.4% in the top ten. Source material: PBMCs. The origin of the receptors is a female donor in good health and CMV-seronegative.

The chain uses TRBV5-1 and TRBJ2-7; 9 nucleotides line up with TRBD2. Germline V CDR1 and CDR2: SGHRS, YFSETQ. V lost 4 bases and J lost 9; bases outside the gene matches: 14. This CDR3 contains 15 residues. The CDR3 region has the DNA TGCGCCAGCAGCCAGGGCGGGGGGGACTCCGGAGGGCAGTACTTC. It specifies CASSQGGGDSGGQYF.

V usage is TRBV5-1 and J usage is TRBJ2-7; D may be TRBD2 (5 bases). The V end lost 5 bases, the J end lost 3 bases, and 6 bases lay between the germline ends. Germline loops: CDR1 SGHRS, CDR2 YFSETQ. The CDR3 spans 11 residues. The CDR3 here is CASSEGYEQYF. CDR3 nucleotide sequence: TGCGCCAGCAGTGAGGGCTACGAGCAGTACTTC. Together with reference TRBV5-1 and TRBJ2-7, the CDR3 gives the full variable domain: KAGVTQTPRYLIKTRGQQVTLSCSPISGHRSVSWYQQTPGQGLQFLFEYFSETQRNKGNFPGRFSGRQFSNSRSEMNVSTLELGDSALYLCASSEGYEQYFGPGTRLTVT.

Concerning this clone itself: Other DNA sequences in this sample translate to the same CDR3. This CDR3 reads CASSFGTGSYEQYF. The CDR3 nucleotides read TGTGCCAGCAGCTTCGGGACAGGGTCCTACGAGCAGTACTTC. J is TRBJ2-7 and V is TRBV7-9; TRBD1 matches 9 bases. Per the germline V gene, CDR1 is SEHNR and CDR2 is FQNEAQ (reference sequence). Trimming took 3 bases from V and 1 from J; bases not matched to a gene: 1. The CDR3 has 14 residues.

V usage is TRBV4-3 and J usage is TRBJ1-5; D is uncertain. CDR1 is LGHNA and CDR2 is YSLEER in the germline V gene. CDR3 length equals 13 residues. V lost 1 base to trimming and J lost 5 bases, with 6 bases between them. The DNA of the CDR3 is TGCGCCAGCAGCCAAGGCGGAGATCAGCCCCAGCATTTT. Its protein product is CASSQGGDQPQHF.

The chain recombines TRBV7-8 with TRBJ1-1; perhaps TRBD1 as D (5 bases). The V and J ends lost 1 base and 3 bases respectively, with 9 bases between them. Germline CDR1 SGHVS, CDR2 FQNEAQ. This CDR3 spans 14 amino acids. CDR3 bases: TGTGCCAGCAGCTTAGAGGCAGGGTACACTGAAGCTTTCTTT. This gives the protein CASSLEAGYTEAFF.

The chain has TRBV6-5 and TRBJ2-7; no clear D. The CDR3 has 12 residues. Trimming stripped 6 bases from V and 5 bases from J, with 11 bases between. Germline CDR1 is MNHEY and CDR2 is SVGAGI. CDR3 bases: TGTGCCAGCAGCGCCACTCGGGACGAGCAGTACTTC. Its protein product is CASSATRDEQYF.